The rows below give T cell receptor beta chains drawn from one sample of a study of T-cell reconstitution after alpha-beta-depleted transplantation in children. One entry per CDR3 protein results from TCRdb running MiXCR on the PCR reads. Among about 490,000 distinct CDR3 sequences listed, about 10% were seen once. Sequencing was performed on PBMCs, taken before TCRalphabeta/CD19-depleted stem cell transplant. Receptor source: a child aged 2 to 9 with inherited bone marrow failure, due to receive a stem cell transplant. Both conserved end residues are part of each CDR3. The D gene is left open where the match is weak. Clone sizes are given selectively: once, few, many, or a class where the clone is expanded.

V gene,clone size,D gene,J gene,CDR3 DNA,CDR3 protein
TRBV20-1,many,TRBD2,TRBJ2-5,TGCAGTGCCGCTAGCGGGGGGTACCAAGAGACCCAGTACTTC,CSAASGGYQETQYF
TRBV7-2,many,TRBD1,TRBJ2-7,TGTGCCAGCAGCTTAGGGCCCAGGACAGGGAACGCAAAGCAGTACTTC,CASSLGPRTGNAKQYF
TRBV12-3/TRBV12-4,few,.,TRBJ2-7,TGTGCCAGCAGTGGTCCGGACTTTCTGGGGTACGAGCAGTACTTC,CASSGPDFLGYEQYF
TRBV5-1,many,.,TRBJ2-1,TGCGCCAGCAGCTTCACAAACCTATACCCCTACAATGAGCAGTTCTTC,CASSFTNLYPYNEQFF
TRBV5-1,many,.,TRBJ2-7,TGCGCCAGCAGCGCAGACAGACTCAACTACGAGCAGTACTTC,CASSADRLNYEQYF
TRBV4-1,many,.,TRBJ1-1,TGCGCCAGCAGCCAAGGGAGCCGGTCGAACACTGAAGCTTTCTTT,CASSQGSRSNTEAFF
TRBV12-3/TRBV12-4,.,.,TRBJ2-2,TGTGCCAGCAGTTCCGGACTGGACACCGGGGAGCTGTTTTTT,CASSSGLDTGELFF
TRBV20-1,few,TRBD1,TRBJ2-5,TGCAGTGCTAGGCAACAGGGGGCGGTGGGGACCCAGTACTTC,CSARQQGAVGTQYF
TRBV5-4,few,TRBD2,TRBJ2-3,TGTGCCAGCAGCGAGGGACTAGCGGGCTACACAGATACGCAGTATTTT,CASSEGLAGYTDTQYF
TRBV4-2,many,TRBD1,TRBJ1-5,TGTGCCAGCAGCCACGAGCCGACAGGGTATGAGCCCCAGCATTTT,CASSHEPTGYEPQHF
TRBV20-1,few,TRBD2,TRBJ2-3,TGCAGTGCTAGTAAGGCGGGAGGGCGCGCAGATACGCAGTATTTT,CSASKAGGRADTQYF
TRBV7-2,many,.,TRBJ2-7,TGTGCCAGCAGCTTGGGAGGGGGCTCCTACGAGCAGTACTTC,CASSLGGGSYEQYF
TRBV27,few,TRBD2,TRBJ2-7,TGTGCCAGCAGTTCAGCGGGAGAAGTCTACGAGCAGTACTTC,CASSSAGEVYEQYF
TRBV7-9,few,.,TRBJ2-2,TGTGCCAGCAGCGTGGAACGGAGGTTACAAACCGGGGAGCTGTTTTTT,CASSVERRLQTGELFF
TRBV20-1,once,TRBD1,TRBJ1-5,TGCAGTGGGGGACAGGGGAGTCAGCCCCAGCATTTT,CSGGQGSQPQHF
TRBV7-2,few,.,TRBJ1-3,TGTGCCAGCAGCTTAGGTCCCAAGGCTACTGGAAACACCATATATTTT,CASSLGPKATGNTIYF
TRBV7-2,few,TRBD2,TRBJ2-2,TGTGCCAGCAGCTTAGTACTAGCGAGTACCGGGGAGCTGTTTTTT,CASSLVLASTGELFF
TRBV4-3,many,TRBD2,TRBJ2-3,TGCGCCAGCAGCCAACAGACGACTAGCGGAACCACAGATACGCAGTATTTT,CASSQQTTSGTTDTQYF
TRBV4-3,few,.,TRBJ2-2,TGCGCCAGCAGCCAAGACTGGGGCTACCGGTTTTCCGGGGAGCTGTTTTTT,CASSQDWGYRFSGELFF
TRBV4-3,many,TRBD2,TRBJ2-7,TGCGCCAGCAGCCACCTGGTGCTAGCGGAGACCTACGAGCAGTACTTC,CASSHLVLAETYEQYF
TRBV7-2,many,.,TRBJ2-7,TGTGCCAGCAGCTTAGCTCCCAGCCTGTACGAGCAGTACTTC,CASSLAPSLYEQYF
TRBV27,many,.,TRBJ2-3,TGTGCCAGCAGTCTCCCGGGTGAGGATACGCAGTATTTT,CASSLPGEDTQYF
TRBV11-2,many,.,TRBJ2-7,TGTGCCAGCAGCCCCGAGCCATGGGGGGTATCCTACGAGCAGTACTTC,CASSPEPWGVSYEQYF
TRBV10-3,many,.,TRBJ2-2,TGTGCCATCAGTGAGTTTAGCGGAGGTGACACCGGGGAGCTGTTTTTT,CAISEFSGGDTGELFF
TRBV6-1,many,.,TRBJ2-3,TGTGCCAGCAGTCCGAGCCTCGGGGACCGTGGAGATACGCAGTATTTT,CASSPSLGDRGDTQYF